This is a list of T cell receptor beta chains from one sample in a study of beta chain features in type 1 diabetes. Assay used: immunoSEQ multiplex PCR; TCRdb lists only in-frame clones, some missing. The data contain 150,000 to 200,000 clones, roughly 63% of them seen just once; the ten biggest clones take up about 0.1%. The sample consisted of naive CD4+ T cells from blood. The receptors shown here come from a man younger than 45 with type 1 diabetes. Each CDR3 is given with its conserved first and last residue. The order of the fields is D gene, J gene, V gene, clone size, CDR3 protein, CDR3 DNA. A D gene is named only where the DNA matches it firmly. Clone size is shown for a subset of rows, as once, few, many or a class of expanded clone.

>NA|TRBJ2-7|TRBV7-9|NA
CASSPELTYEQYF
TGTGCCAGCAGCCCTGAACTGACCTACGAGCAGTACTTC
>NA|TRBJ2-1|TRBV5-4|NA
CASSLSYGDEQFF
TGTGCCAGCAGCTTGAGCTACGGGGATGAGCAGTTCTTC
>TRBD1|TRBJ2-3|TRBV30|few
CAWSPDRGVDTQYF
TGTGCCTGGAGCCCGGACAGGGGGGTAGATACGCAGTATTTT
>TRBD2|TRBJ2-1|TRBV29-1|few
CSVEDRLADYNEQFF
TGCAGCGTTGAAGATCGGCTAGCGGACTACAATGAGCAGTTCTTC
>NA|TRBJ2-7|TRBV5-1|few
CASSLGIAYEQYF
TGCGCCAGCAGCCTGGGAATAGCCTACGAGCAGTACTTC
>TRBD1|TRBJ2-5|TRBV23-1|NA
CASSQLRDRQETQYF
TGCGCCAGCAGTCAATTACGGGACAGGCAAGAGACCCAGTACTTC
>TRBD1|TRBJ1-1|TRBV30|NA
CAWRSGQGNTEAFF
TGTGCCTGGAGGTCGGGACAGGGGAACACTGAAGCTTTCTTT
>NA|TRBJ1-2|TRBV10-3|NA
CAISSDRDKGPGGYGYTF
TGTGCCATCAGTTCGGACCGGGACAAGGGCCCTGGTGGCTATGGCTACACCTTC
>NA|TRBJ2-7|TRBV15|NA
CATSRVGHQTEQYF
TGTGCCACCAGCAGAGTGGGACACCAGACCGAGCAGTACTTC
>NA|TRBJ2-5|TRBV20-1|NA
CSDSLQETQYF
TGCAGTGATAGCCTCCAAGAGACCCAGTACTTC
>TRBD1|TRBJ2-7|TRBV5-6|NA
CASRRTGVYEQYF
TGTGCCAGCAGAAGGACAGGGGTCTACGAGCAGTACTTC
>TRBD1|TRBJ2-7|TRBV7-9|NA
CASSLAQGVYEQYF
TGTGCCAGCAGCTTAGCCCAGGGGGTCTACGAGCAGTACTTC
>TRBD1|TRBJ1-4|TRBV13|NA
CASSLGRDRDEKLFF
TGTGCCAGCAGCTTAGGCCGAGACAGGGATGAAAAACTGTTTTTT
>NA|TRBJ1-2|TRBV25-1|NA
CASSRNPPGPDGYTF
TGTGCCAGCTCAAGAAACCCCCCAGGGCCCGATGGCTACACCTTC
>NA|TRBJ2-7|TRBV30|NA
CAWSGGNEQYF
TGTGCCTGGAGCGGGGGCAACGAGCAGTACTTC
>NA|TRBJ2-3|TRBV7-2|NA
CASSLAFGADTQYF
TGTGCCAGCAGCTTAGCGTTCGGGGCAGATACGCAGTATTTT
>TRBD2|TRBJ2-5|TRBV9|NA
CASSPQTGGTETQYF
TGTGCCAGCAGCCCTCAGACCGGGGGGACGGAGACCCAGTACTTC
>TRBD2|TRBJ2-5|TRBV28|NA
CASSLASGIQETQYF
TGTGCCAGCAGTTTGGCTAGCGGGATCCAAGAGACCCAGTACTTC
>NA|TRBJ1-4|TRBV7-9|NA
CASSLVGPGEKLFF
TGTGCCAGCAGCTTAGTAGGGCCTGGTGAAAAACTGTTTTTT
>NA|TRBJ2-5|TRBV23-1|NA
CASSPKMRETQYF
TGCGCCAGCAGTCCCAAAATGAGAGAGACCCAGTACTTC
>TRBD1|TRBJ1-2|TRBV5-6|NA
CASSVGQGVYGYTF
TGTGCCAGCAGCGTCGGACAGGGGGTCTATGGCTACACCTTC
>NA|TRBJ1-6|TRBV10-3|NA
CAISQASSYNSPLHF
TGTGCCATCAGTCAGGCGAGCTCCTATAATTCACCCCTCCACTTT
>NA|TRBJ2-5|TRBV7-9|NA
CASSLLQIQETQYF
TGTGCCAGCAGCTTATTGCAGATTCAAGAGACCCAGTACTTC
>NA|TRBJ2-6|TRBV23-1|few
CASSQSTPGANVLTF
TGCGCCAGCAGTCAATCAACCCCTGGGGCCAACGTCCTGACTTTC
>TRBD1|TRBJ1-5|TRBV6-5|NA
CASSYSTGRQPQHF
TGTGCCAGCAGTTATTCGACAGGGCGTCAGCCCCAGCATTTT
>NA|TRBJ2-7|TRBV27|NA
CASSPANYYEQYF
TGTGCCAGCAGTCCAGCGAACTACTACGAGCAGTACTTC
>NA|TRBJ2-4|TRBV7-9|NA
CAEEAKNIQYF
TGTGCAGAGGAGGCCAAAAACATTCAGTACTTC
>NA|TRBJ2-3|TRBV29-1|NA
CSVRPGDTQYF
TGCAGCGTTAGACCTGGGGATACGCAGTATTTT
>TRBD1|TRBJ2-4|TRBV30|few
CAWSVRDRGNIQYF
TGTGCCTGGAGTGTAAGGGACAGGGGGAACATTCAGTACTTC
>NA|TRBJ2-6|TRBV9|NA
CASSVDSPSGANVLTF
TGTGCCAGCAGCGTAGACAGCCCCTCTGGGGCCAACGTCCTGACTTTC
>NA|TRBJ1-1|TRBV7-9|NA
CASSFDGGGTEAFF
TGTGCCAGCAGCTTTGACGGCGGGGGCACTGAAGCTTTCTTT
>NA|TRBJ1-2|TRBV10-3|NA
CAISEALDGYTF
TGTGCCATCAGTGAGGCCCTCGATGGCTACACCTTC
>TRBD1|TRBJ2-7|TRBV15|few
CATLAGQDSYEQYF
TGTGCCACCTTAGCAGGACAGGACTCCTACGAGCAGTACTTC
>NA|TRBJ1-3|TRBV29-1|NA
CSVAWELGNTIYF
TGCAGCGTTGCATGGGAGCTCGGAAACACCATATATTTT
>NA|TRBJ1-2|TRBV9|once
CASSVDSAIDPYGYTF
TGTGCCAGCAGCGTAGATTCAGCAATAGACCCATATGGCTACACCTTC
>NA|TRBJ2-2|TRBV29-1|few
CSVGAANTGELFF
TGCAGCGTTGGGGCAGCGAACACCGGGGAGCTGTTTTTT
>NA|TRBJ1-1|TRBV9|once
CASSAQANTEAFF
TGTGCCAGCAGCGCGCAAGCGAACACTGAAGCTTTCTTT
>TRBD1|TRBJ2-2|TRBV29-1|NA
CSVLQGLLSPGELFF
TGCAGCGTCCTACAGGGGCTCCTGTCCCCCGGGGAGCTGTTTTTT
>TRBD2|TRBJ2-3|TRBV9|NA
CASSPSGGLTDTQYF
TGTGCCAGCAGCCCCTCGGGGGGACTCACAGATACGCAGTATTTT
>NA|TRBJ2-2|TRBV4-3|once
CASSQEEAFGELFF
TGCGCCAGCAGCCAAGAAGAAGCTTTCGGGGAGCTGTTTTTT